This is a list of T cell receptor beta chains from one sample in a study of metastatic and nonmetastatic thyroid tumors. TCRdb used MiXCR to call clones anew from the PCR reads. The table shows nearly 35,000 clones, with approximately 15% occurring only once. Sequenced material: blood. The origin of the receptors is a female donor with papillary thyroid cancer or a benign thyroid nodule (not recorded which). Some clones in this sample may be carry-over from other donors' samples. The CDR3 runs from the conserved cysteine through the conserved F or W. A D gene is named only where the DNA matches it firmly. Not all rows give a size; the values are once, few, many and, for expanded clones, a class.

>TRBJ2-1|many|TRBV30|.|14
TGTGCCTGCCCCCTTAGGGGAGCCAGCAATGAGCAGTTCTTC
CACPLRGASNEQFF
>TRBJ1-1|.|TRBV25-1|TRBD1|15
TGTGCCATCATTGATAACAGGGGGGGGAACACTGAAGCTTTCTTT
CAIIDNRGGNTEAFF
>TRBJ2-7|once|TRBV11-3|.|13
TGTGCCAGCAGCCACCGGGATTACTACGAGCAGTACTTC
CASSHRDYYEQYF
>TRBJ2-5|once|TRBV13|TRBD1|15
TGTGCCAGCGGTCCCCCGGGGACAGTGACAGAGACCCAGTACTTC
CASGPPGTVTETQYF
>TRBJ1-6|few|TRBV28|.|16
TGTGCCACCGAGGGGGGGGGGGCGCACAGGGTTTCACCCCTCCACTTT
CATEGGGAHRVSPLHF
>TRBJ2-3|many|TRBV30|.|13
TGTGCCTGGAGGTCCCACGGGGTAGATACGCAGTATTTT
CAWRSHGVDTQYF
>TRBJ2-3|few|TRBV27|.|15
TGTGCCAGCAGTCCACCTGAGTCTGGCATAGATACGCAGTATTTT
CASSPPESGIDTQYF
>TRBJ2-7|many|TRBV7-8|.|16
TGTGCCAGCAGCTTACCCAAACGAGCCCCCTCCTACGAGCAGTACTTC
CASSLPKRAPSYEQYF
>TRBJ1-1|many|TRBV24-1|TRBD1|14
TGTGCCACCAGAGGGGACAGGGGATCGGCTGAAGCTTTCTTT
CATRGDRGSAEAFF
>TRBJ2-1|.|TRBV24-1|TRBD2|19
TGTGCCACCAGTGGAGTCGGCCTAGCGGTAGGTGAGGCCTACAATGAGCAGTTCTTC
CATSGVGLAVGEAYNEQFF
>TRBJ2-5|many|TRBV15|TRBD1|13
TGTGCCACCAAGCGGGGACAGGGAGAGACCCAGTACTTC
CATKRGQGETQYF
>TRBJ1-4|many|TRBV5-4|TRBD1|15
TGTGCCAGCAGTCAAAGACAGGGGGCGTACGAAAAACTGTTTTTT
CASSQRQGAYEKLFF
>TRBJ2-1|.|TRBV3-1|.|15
TGTGCCAGCAGCCAACGACTATCGGGAGCGGATAAGCAGTTCTTC
CASSQRLSGADKQFF
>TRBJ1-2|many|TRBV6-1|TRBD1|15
TGTGCCAGCAAAAAAGAACCGACAGGGGAAGATGGCTACACCTTC
CASKKEPTGEDGYTF
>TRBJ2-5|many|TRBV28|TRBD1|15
TGTGCCAGCAGTCAAGACGGGACAGGCCAAGAGACCCAGTACTTC
CASSQDGTGQETQYF
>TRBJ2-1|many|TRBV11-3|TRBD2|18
TGTGCCAGCAGCCTACATGGGACTAGCCTAACAACCTACAATGAGCAGTTCTTC
CASSLHGTSLTTYNEQFF
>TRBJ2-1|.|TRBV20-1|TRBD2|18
TGCAGTGCCAGCCTAGGGACTAGCGGGAGTCTATCCTACAATGAGCAGTTCTTC
CSASLGTSGSLSYNEQFF
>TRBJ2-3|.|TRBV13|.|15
TGTGCCAGCAGCTTACTAGGCGGGAGCACAGATACGCAGTATTTT
CASSLLGGSTDTQYF
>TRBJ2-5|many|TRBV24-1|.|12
TGTGCCACCAGCCTGGGGCCGGAGACCCAGTACTTC
CATSLGPETQYF
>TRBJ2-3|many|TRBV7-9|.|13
TGTGCCAGCAGCTTAGGACCAGCAGATACGCAGTATTTT
CASSLGPADTQYF
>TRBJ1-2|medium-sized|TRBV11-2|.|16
TGTGCCAGCAGCTTAGTAGGGTTTGGGGGCTCCAATGGCTACACCTTC
CASSLVGFGGSNGYTF
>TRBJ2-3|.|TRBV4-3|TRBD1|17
TGCGCCAGCAGCCACGGGACAGGGGGCATCGGGTCGGATACGCAGTATTTT
CASSHGTGGIGSDTQYF
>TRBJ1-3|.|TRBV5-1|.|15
TGCGCCAGCAGTCCTGGGGGGGGCTCTGGAAACACCATATATTTT
CASSPGGGSGNTIYF